The rows below give T cell receptor beta chains drawn from one sample of a study of OX40 agonist ivuxolimab in advanced cancers. The protocol was immunoSEQ multiplex PCR, while the TCRdb copy is restricted to in-frame clones and leaves out a portion. Of about 85,000 clones listed, 65% to 90% were seen once; the top ten hold about 2%. This material consisted of CD4+ or CD8+ T cells sorted from blood, taken in a trial of the OX40 agonist ivuxolimab. The source is an adult with an advanced solid tumor such as melanoma, head and neck, liver or kidney cancer. The CDR3 runs from the conserved cysteine through the conserved F or W. Each record gives: CDR3 protein, CDR3 DNA, clone size, V gene, D gene, J gene. D genes are given only for firm matches. Size is stated for part of the rows, as once, few or many counts, or as a class when the clone is expanded.

CDR3: CASSLATGTNEKLFF
DNA: TGTGCCAGCAGTCTTGCGACAGGGACTAATGAAAAACTGTTTTTT
size: NA
V: TRBV28
D: TRBD1
J: TRBJ1-4

CDR3: CASSLAWGAGGEQYF
DNA: TGTGCCAGCAGCTTAGCTTGGGGGGCGGGAGGCGAGCAGTACTTC
size: NA
V: TRBV7-2
D: TRBD2
J: TRBJ2-7

CDR3: CSVDKGEGLANYGYTF
DNA: TGCAGCGTTGATAAGGGGGAGGGCTTAGCTAACTATGGCTACACCTTC
size: NA
V: TRBV29-1
D: NA
J: TRBJ1-2

CDR3: CASSQALYEQYF
DNA: TGTGCCAGCAGCCAGGCCCTCTACGAGCAGTACTTC
size: NA
V: TRBV2
D: NA
J: TRBJ2-7

CDR3: CASSLERGPLYEQYF
DNA: TGTGCCAGCAGTTTAGAAAGGGGACCTCTCTACGAGCAGTACTTC
size: NA
V: TRBV27
D: NA
J: TRBJ2-7

CDR3: CASSSQQWEGGTEAFF
DNA: TGTGCCAGCAGTTCCCAACAGTGGGAGGGGGGCACTGAAGCTTTCTTT
size: few
V: TRBV11-2
D: NA
J: TRBJ1-1

CDR3: CASSQDWDSHYSPLHF
DNA: TGTGCCAGCAGCCAAGATTGGGACAGCCATTATTCACCCCTCCACTTT
size: NA
V: TRBV4-2
D: TRBD1
J: TRBJ1-6

CDR3: CSVRTGANYGYTF
DNA: TGCAGCGTTAGGACGGGAGCTAACTATGGCTACACCTTC
size: NA
V: TRBV29-1
D: NA
J: TRBJ1-2

CDR3: CASSHHPGQSGEQFF
DNA: TGTGCCAGCAGCCATCACCCCGGGCAGTCCGGTGAGCAGTTCTTC
size: few
V: TRBV4-2
D: NA
J: TRBJ2-1

CDR3: CATLGQNYEQYF
DNA: TGTGCCACCTTGGGACAAAACTACGAGCAGTACTTC
size: NA
V: TRBV27
D: NA
J: TRBJ2-7

CDR3: CATQTSGGGYEQYF
DNA: TGTGCCACCCAAACTAGCGGGGGGGGCTACGAGCAGTACTTC
size: NA
V: TRBV27
D: TRBD2
J: TRBJ2-7

CDR3: CASSLGRGAGYEQYF
DNA: TGTGCCAGCAGCTTAGGCAGGGGGGCTGGCTACGAGCAGTACTTC
size: few
V: TRBV7-2
D: NA
J: TRBJ2-7

CDR3: CASSISRLNTEAFF
DNA: TGTGCCAGTAGTATATCGCGGCTGAACACTGAAGCTTTCTTT
size: NA
V: TRBV19
D: NA
J: TRBJ1-1

CDR3: CASSLVGGLNTEAFF
DNA: TGTGCCAGCAGCTTAGTCGGGGGCCTGAACACTGAAGCTTTCTTT
size: NA
V: TRBV11-2
D: NA
J: TRBJ1-1